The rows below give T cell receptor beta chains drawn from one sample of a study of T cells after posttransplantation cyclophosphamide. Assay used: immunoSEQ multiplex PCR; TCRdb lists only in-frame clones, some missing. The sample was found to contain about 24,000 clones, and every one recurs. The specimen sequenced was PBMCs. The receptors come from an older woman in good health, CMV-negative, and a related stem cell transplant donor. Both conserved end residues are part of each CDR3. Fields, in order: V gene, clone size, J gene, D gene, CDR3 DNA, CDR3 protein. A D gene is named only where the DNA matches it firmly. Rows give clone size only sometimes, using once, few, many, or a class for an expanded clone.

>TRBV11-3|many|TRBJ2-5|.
TGTGCCAGCAGCCCCGGGGGCCAAGAGACCCAGTACTTC
CASSPGGQETQYF
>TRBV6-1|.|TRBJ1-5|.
TGTGCCAGCATTGGTTCGGGACAAGACCAGCATTTT
CASIGSGQDQHF
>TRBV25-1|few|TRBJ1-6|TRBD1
TGTGCCAGCAGTGCAGGGGGATATAATTCACCCCTCCACTTT
CASSAGGYNSPLHF
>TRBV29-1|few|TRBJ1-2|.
TGCAGCGTTGAAGACGGGGTGGAGGGGCGTAACTATGGCTACACCTTC
CSVEDGVEGRNYGYTF
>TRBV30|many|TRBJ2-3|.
TGTGCCTCATCGTTGGCCCCTAGCACAGATACGCAGTATTTT
CASSLAPSTDTQYF
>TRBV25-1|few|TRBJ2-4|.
TGTGCCAGCAGTGATCAGACAGTAGCCAAAAACATTCAGTACTTC
CASSDQTVAKNIQYF
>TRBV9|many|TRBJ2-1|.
TGTGCCAGCAGCGTAGCTATTGGCAGGGTTGGAGACAATGAGCAGTTCTTC
CASSVAIGRVGDNEQFF
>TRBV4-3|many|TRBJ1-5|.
TGCGCCAGCAGCCAAGATGCAGGTAGCAATCAGCCCCAGCATTTT
CASSQDAGSNQPQHF
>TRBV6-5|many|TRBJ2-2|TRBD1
TGTGCCAGCAGGGACAGGGGGCCCACCGGGGAGCTGTTTTTT
CASRDRGPTGELFF
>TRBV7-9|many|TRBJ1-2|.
TGTGCCAGCAGCTCACCTGGGGGGGCTGGTGGCTACACCTTC
CASSSPGGAGGYTF
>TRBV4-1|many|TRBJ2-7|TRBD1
TGCGCCAGCAGCCGACCGGGACAGGTCTACGAGCAGTACTTC
CASSRPGQVYEQYF
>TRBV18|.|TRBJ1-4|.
TGTGCCAGCTCACGGGTCAGGGGATTCGGTGAAAAACTGTTTTTT
CASSRVRGFGEKLFF
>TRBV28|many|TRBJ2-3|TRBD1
TGTGCCAGCAGTTTTCCGGGACAGGGGGCAGGTACGCAGTATTTT
CASSFPGQGAGTQYF
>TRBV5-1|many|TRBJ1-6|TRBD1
TGCGCCAGCAGCTCCGATACAGGGGAGAATTCACCCCTCCACTTT
CASSSDTGENSPLHF
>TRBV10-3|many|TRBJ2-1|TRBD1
TGTGCCATCAGTGAGTCGGGTCAGGGGGACAATGAGCAGTTCTTC
CAISESGQGDNEQFF
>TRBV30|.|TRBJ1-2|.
TGTGCCTGGAGTTACAGTAACTATGGCTACACCTTC
CAWSYSNYGYTF
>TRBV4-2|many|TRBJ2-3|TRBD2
TGTGCCAGCAGCCAAGCCCTGAGCGGGGGGGCGTCAGATACGCAGTATTTT
CASSQALSGGASDTQYF
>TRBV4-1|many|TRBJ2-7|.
TGCGCCAGCAGCCATCGACAGGCCTACGAGCAGTACTTC
CASSHRQAYEQYF
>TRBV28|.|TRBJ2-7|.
TGTGCCAGCAGTCAGACCCAAGTAGGACACACAACGCGACCCTACGAGCAGTACTTC
CASSQTQVGHTTRPYEQYF
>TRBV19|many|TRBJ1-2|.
TGTGCCAGTAGTAAGCCCGCGGCAGGGAACTATGGCTACACCTTC
CASSKPAAGNYGYTF
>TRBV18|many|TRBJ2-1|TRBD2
TGTGCCAGCTCACCATGGGACTGGACTAGCGGGAGCAATGAGCAGTTCTTC
CASSPWDWTSGSNEQFF
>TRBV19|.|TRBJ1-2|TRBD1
TGTGCCAGTGTCCCCTACGGGACAGGTCTCTATGGCTACACCTTC
CASVPYGTGLYGYTF
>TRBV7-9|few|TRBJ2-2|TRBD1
TGTGCCAGCAGCAAGAGGGCACAGGGGGCGTACACCGGGGAGCTGTTTTTT
CASSKRAQGAYTGELFF
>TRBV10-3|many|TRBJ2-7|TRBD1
TGTGCCATCAGTGAGTCCTACAGGGGGCTAGCGGAGCAGTACTTC
CAISESYRGLAEQYF
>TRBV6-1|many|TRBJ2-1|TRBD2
TGTGCCAGCACGATTAGCGGGGGCTCCTACAATGAGCAGTTCTTC
CASTISGGSYNEQFF
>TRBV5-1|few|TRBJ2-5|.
TGCGCCAGCAGCCGGGGCGGGGCACAAGAGACCCAGTACTTC
CASSRGGAQETQYF
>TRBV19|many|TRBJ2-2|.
TGTGCCAGTAGGATCGGGGGTATTGGCACCGGGGAGCTGTTTTTT
CASRIGGIGTGELFF
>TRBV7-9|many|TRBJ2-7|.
TGTGCCAGCAGCCCCGGGGGTGGCCCCGAGCAGTACTTC
CASSPGGGPEQYF
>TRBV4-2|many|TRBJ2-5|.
TGTGCCAGCAGCCGATCCGGGACACCTCAAGAGACCCAGTACTTC
CASSRSGTPQETQYF
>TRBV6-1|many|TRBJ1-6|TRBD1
TGTGCCAGCAGTGCCTTCCCCGGACAGGGGGCTTATTCACCCCTCCACTTT
CASSAFPGQGAYSPLHF
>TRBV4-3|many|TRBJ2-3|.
TGCGCCAGCAGCCGAAGGGCCGTAGGGGCGGGGGATACGCAGTATTTT
CASSRRAVGAGDTQYF
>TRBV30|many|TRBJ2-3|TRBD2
TGTGCCTGGGCGGGCGGGAGAGCAGATACGCAGTATTTT
CAWAGGRADTQYF
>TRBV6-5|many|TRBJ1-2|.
TGTGCCAGCAACCCTTGGGGGCCCCGGGACTATGGCTACACCTTC
CASNPWGPRDYGYTF
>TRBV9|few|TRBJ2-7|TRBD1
TGTGCCAGCAGCGCCCGGTGGGACAGGGGGAACGAGCAGTACTTC
CASSARWDRGNEQYF
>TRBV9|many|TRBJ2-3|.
TGTGCCAGCAGCGTTTGGGGGAGCGGGGATACGCAGTATTTT
CASSVWGSGDTQYF
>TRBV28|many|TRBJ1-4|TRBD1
TGTGCCAGCAGCCGTAGGACAGGGCCTAATGAAAAACTGTTTTTT
CASSRRTGPNEKLFF
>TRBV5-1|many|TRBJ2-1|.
TGCGCCAGCAGCTTGTCCCCGCGGTATGAGCAGTTCTTC
CASSLSPRYEQFF
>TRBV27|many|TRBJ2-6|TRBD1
TGTGCCAGCAGTCCTGGACAGGGAAAAACCTCTGGGGCCAACGTCCTGACTTTC
CASSPGQGKTSGANVLTF
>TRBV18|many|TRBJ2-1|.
TGTGCCAGCTCACCACCTACTGCAGGAGGGAATGAGCAGTTCTTC
CASSPPTAGGNEQFF
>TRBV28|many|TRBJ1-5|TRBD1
TGTGCCAGCAGGACAGGGGGGGGCAATCAGCCCCAGCATTTT
CASRTGGGNQPQHF
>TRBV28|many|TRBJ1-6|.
TGTGCCAGCAGTCTTCTAGGAGTTAATTCACCCCTCCACTTT
CASSLLGVNSPLHF
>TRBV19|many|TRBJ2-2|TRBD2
TGTGCCAGTAGTATCGGACTAGCCTCTGCCACCGGGGAGCTGTTTTTT
CASSIGLASATGELFF
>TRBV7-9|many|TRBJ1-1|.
TGTGCCAGCAGCTTAGCGGGGGCTGGCACTGAAGCTTTCTTT
CASSLAGAGTEAFF
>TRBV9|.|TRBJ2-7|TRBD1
TGTGCCAGCAGCGTAGCAGGGGGCTGGTACGAGCAGTACTTC
CASSVAGGWYEQYF
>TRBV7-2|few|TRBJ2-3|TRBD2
TGTGCCAGCAGCCCGGGACTAGCGGGGCAAACGCAGTATTTT
CASSPGLAGQTQYF
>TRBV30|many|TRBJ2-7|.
TGTGCCTGGAGTGTCCAGGACTCCTACGAGCAGTACTTC
CAWSVQDSYEQYF
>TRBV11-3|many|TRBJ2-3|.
TGTGCCAGCAGCTTAGGCGCAGGGTACACAGATACGCAGTATTTT
CASSLGAGYTDTQYF
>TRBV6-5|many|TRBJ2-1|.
TGTGCCAGCAGTCCGTTTTACGGTGAGCAGTTCTTC
CASSPFYGEQFF
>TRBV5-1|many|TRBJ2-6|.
TGCGCCAGCAGCTTGGCCGAGGGATCTGGGGCCAACGTCCTGACTTTC
CASSLAEGSGANVLTF
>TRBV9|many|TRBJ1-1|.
TGTGCCAGCAGCGCCACGGTCGGCACTGAAGCTTTCTTT
CASSATVGTEAFF
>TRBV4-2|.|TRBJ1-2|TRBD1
TGTGCCAGCAGCCAAGTAGGGCCGGGACAGGGATTAAGAAACTATGGCTACACCTTC
CASSQVGPGQGLRNYGYTF
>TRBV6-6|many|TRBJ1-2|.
TGTGCCAGCAGAGAACAGGGTTTCACCTTC
CASREQGFTF
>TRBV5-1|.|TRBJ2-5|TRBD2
TGCGCCAGCAGCTTAGGGAGGGCCGGGGAGACCCAGTACTTC
CASSLGRAGETQYF
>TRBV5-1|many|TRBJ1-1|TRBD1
TGCGCCAGCAGCTTCGACAGGGGGCGTCCGGCTTTCTTT
CASSFDRGRPAFF
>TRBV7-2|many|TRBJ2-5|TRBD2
TGTGCCAGCAGCTATACTAGCGGGGGAGAGACCCAGTACTTC
CASSYTSGGETQYF